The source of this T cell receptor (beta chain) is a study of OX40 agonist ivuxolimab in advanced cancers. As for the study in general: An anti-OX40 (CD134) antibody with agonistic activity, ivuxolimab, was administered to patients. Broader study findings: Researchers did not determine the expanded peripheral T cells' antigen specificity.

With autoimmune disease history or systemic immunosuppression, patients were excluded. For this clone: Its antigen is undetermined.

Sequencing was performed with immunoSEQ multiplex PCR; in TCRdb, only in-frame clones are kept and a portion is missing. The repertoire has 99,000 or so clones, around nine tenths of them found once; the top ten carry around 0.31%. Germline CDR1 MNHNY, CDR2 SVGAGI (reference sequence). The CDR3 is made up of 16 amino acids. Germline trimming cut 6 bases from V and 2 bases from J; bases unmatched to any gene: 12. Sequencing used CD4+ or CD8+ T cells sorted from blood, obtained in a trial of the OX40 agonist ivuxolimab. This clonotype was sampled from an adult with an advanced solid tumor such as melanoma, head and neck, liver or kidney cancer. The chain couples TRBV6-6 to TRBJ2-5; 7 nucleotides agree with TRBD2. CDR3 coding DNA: TGTGCCAGCAGCGGGGGGACGCGAGTTAGGCAAGAGACCCAGTACTTC. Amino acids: CASSGGTRVRQETQYF.